Included here is one T cell receptor (beta chain) sequence, with context. The antigen remains unidentified. There are 13 residues in the CDR3. The germline V gene encodes CDR1 SQVTM and CDR2 ANQGSEA. V shed 0 bases and J shed 4 bases, with 10 bases lying between them. Prior to DNA extraction, the samples held 1-10 million cryopreserved PBMC. The sample comes from a study of long-term antiretroviral therapy in people with HIV. They ran version v3.0 of the immunoSEQ assay at survey level. Here immunoSEQ multiplex PCR was the method, and the copy in TCRdb shows in-frame clones only, minus some. The sample includes about 11,000 clones, roughly four fifths of them seen just once. Overall study results and limits: HIV repertoires covered narrower CDR3 length ranges than controls did. Researchers lacked any data on ART adherence, viral resistance or therapy changes. The blood, collected between 2004 and 2017, was possibly taken under older ART regimens.

V gene TRBV29-1 combines with J gene TRBJ2-7, with D hard to call. Here the sequenced sample was unsorted PBMCs, taken 7.2 years after starting antiretroviral therapy. The clonotype was recovered from a man aged 45 to 65 with HIV. The CDR3 is CSVEEGPPYEQYF. The CDR3 DNA reads as TGCAGCGTTGAAGAGGGTCCCCCGTACGAGCAGTACTTC.